A selection of T cell receptor beta chains follows, all from one sample in a study of blood T cell repertoires in COVID-19. Sequencing was performed with immunoSEQ multiplex PCR; in TCRdb, only in-frame clones are kept and a portion is missing. This sample has approximately 300,000 clones, with 85% found just once. Sequencing was carried out using PBMCs or T cells enriched from blood (not recorded which). These TCRs come from a woman aged 30 to 39 who had been exposed to COVID-19. Each CDR3 is given without its conserved first and last residue.

CDR3aa: ASSYLLEGPFNEQF
v_gene: TRBV7-9
j_gene: TRBJ2-1

CDR3aa: ASSFGGHGYT
v_gene: TRBV12-3/TRBV12-4
j_gene: TRBJ1-2

CDR3aa: AWRGEGDTQY
v_gene: TRBV30
j_gene: TRBJ2-3

CDR3aa: ASSPAWSGTEAF
v_gene: TRBV7-8
j_gene: TRBJ1-1

CDR3aa: ASSLEGSGDTQY
v_gene: TRBV5-1
j_gene: TRBJ2-3

CDR3aa: ASSEGTGSSGNTIY
v_gene: TRBV10-1
j_gene: TRBJ1-3

CDR3aa: ASSFKQGAGELF
v_gene: TRBV11-2
j_gene: TRBJ2-2

CDR3aa: ASSEMAGAPSGNTIY
v_gene: TRBV19
j_gene: TRBJ1-3

CDR3aa: ASSAKTGGSGGYT
v_gene: TRBV19
j_gene: TRBJ1-2

CDR3aa: ASSSGQDNSPLH
v_gene: TRBV5-8
j_gene: TRBJ1-6

CDR3aa: ASSAYYEQY
v_gene: TRBV2
j_gene: TRBJ2-7

CDR3aa: ASSQVAGGSETQY
v_gene: TRBV4-1
j_gene: TRBJ2-5

CDR3aa: AWGAATNEKLF
v_gene: TRBV30
j_gene: TRBJ1-4

CDR3aa: ASSFPQGAKSYNEQF
v_gene: TRBV5-6
j_gene: TRBJ2-1

CDR3aa: ASSYSKEGADYGYT
v_gene: TRBV6-2/TRBV6-3
j_gene: TRBJ1-2

CDR3aa: ASSFSLGQGATGNTIY
v_gene: TRBV7-9
j_gene: TRBJ1-3

CDR3aa: ASSPIGQRGRNEQF
v_gene: TRBV4-1
j_gene: TRBJ2-1